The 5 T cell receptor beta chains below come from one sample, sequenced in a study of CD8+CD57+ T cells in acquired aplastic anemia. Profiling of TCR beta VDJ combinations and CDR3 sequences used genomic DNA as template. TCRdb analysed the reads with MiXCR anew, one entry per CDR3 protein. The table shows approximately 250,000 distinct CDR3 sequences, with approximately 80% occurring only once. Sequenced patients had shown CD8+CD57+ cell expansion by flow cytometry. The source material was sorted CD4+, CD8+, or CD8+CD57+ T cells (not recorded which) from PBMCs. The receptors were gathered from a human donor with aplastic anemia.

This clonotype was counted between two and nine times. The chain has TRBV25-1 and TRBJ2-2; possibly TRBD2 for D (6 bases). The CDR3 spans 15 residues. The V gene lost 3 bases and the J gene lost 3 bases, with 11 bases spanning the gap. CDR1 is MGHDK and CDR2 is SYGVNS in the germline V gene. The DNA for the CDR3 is TGTGCCAGCAGTGATCTGGAGGGGTACACCGGGGAGCTGTTTTTT. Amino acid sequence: CASSDLEGYTGELFF.

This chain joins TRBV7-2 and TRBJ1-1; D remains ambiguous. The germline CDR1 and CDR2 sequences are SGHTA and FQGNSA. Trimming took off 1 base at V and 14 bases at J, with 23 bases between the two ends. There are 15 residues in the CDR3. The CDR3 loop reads CASSLELSTNAYAFF. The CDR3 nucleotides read TGTGCCAGCAGCTTAGAACTCAGTACCAATGCCTACGCCTTCTTT.

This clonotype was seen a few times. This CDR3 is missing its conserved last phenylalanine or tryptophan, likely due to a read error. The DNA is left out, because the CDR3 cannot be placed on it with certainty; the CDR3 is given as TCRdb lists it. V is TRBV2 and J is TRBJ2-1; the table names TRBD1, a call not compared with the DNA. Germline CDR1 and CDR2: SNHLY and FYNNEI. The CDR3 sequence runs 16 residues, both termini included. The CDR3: CASGDGGTDAQYFDLG.

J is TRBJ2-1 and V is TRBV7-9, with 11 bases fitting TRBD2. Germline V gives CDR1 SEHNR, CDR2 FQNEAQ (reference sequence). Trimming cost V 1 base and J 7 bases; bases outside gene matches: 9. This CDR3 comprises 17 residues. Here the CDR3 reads CASSLGVAGGSGNEQFF. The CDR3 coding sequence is TGTGCCAGCAGCTTAGGAGTAGCGGGGGGGTCAGGGAATGAGCAGTTCTTC.

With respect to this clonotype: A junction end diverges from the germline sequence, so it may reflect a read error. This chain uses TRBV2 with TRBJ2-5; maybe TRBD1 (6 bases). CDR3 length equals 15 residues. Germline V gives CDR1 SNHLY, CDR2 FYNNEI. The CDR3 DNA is TGTGCCAGCGGGGACGGGCCGGCAGGGGACCAGTACTTTGGCTTC. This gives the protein CASGDGPAGDQYFGF.